This TCR beta chain is from a study of glioma-infiltrating T cells after dendritic cell vaccination. Overall study results and limits: No direct clonality-survival link was found; a diverse polyclonal response may matter. Estimated pretreatment TIL content predicted outcome after dendritic cell vaccination.

The CDR3 spans 14 residues. The V gene end was trimmed by 3 bases and the J gene end by 4 bases; junction bases not matched to a gene: 4. Germline V gene lookup returns CDR1 SGHKS and CDR2 YYEKEE (reference sequence). Only in-frame clones appear in the TCRdb table, and some are missing; sequencing was by immunoSEQ multiplex PCR. The sample has just over 95,000 clones; 70% to 80% are singletons. On this clone: The antigen is unknown.

V usage is TRBV5-5 and J usage is TRBJ2-3; 8 positions match TRBD1. The source is a human donor with glioblastoma. This specimen was blood, taken before dendritic cell vaccination. CDR3 loop: CASSSRQGSDTQYF. The CDR3 nucleotides are TGTGCCAGCAGCTCCCGACAGGGGTCAGATACGCAGTATTTT.